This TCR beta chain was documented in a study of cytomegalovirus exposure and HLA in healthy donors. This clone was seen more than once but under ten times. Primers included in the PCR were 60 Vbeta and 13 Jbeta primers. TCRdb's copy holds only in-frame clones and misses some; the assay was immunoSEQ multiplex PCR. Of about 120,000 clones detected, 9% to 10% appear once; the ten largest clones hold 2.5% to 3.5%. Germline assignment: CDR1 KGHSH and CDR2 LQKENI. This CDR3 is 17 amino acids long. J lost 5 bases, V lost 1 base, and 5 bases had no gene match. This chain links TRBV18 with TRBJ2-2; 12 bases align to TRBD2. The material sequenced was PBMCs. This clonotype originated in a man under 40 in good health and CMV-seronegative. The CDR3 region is CASSPRLAGEGTGELFF. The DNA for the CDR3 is TGTGCCAGCTCACCACGACTAGCGGGGGAAGGGACCGGGGAGCTGTTTTTT.